There are a few counts of the clone carrying this T cell receptor beta chain. What it binds is not known. These data are taken from a study of early T cells in non-severe SARS-CoV-2 infection. The overall study: Sequencing of bulk RNA from unsorted whole blood was done, without chain pairing. Whole-study findings and limits: The VDJdb matching leaned toward anti-spike CD8 responses and overlooked private and CD4 specificities.

In the library, individual cDNA molecules carried attached unique molecular identifiers. Each CDR3 protein is one row after TCRdb ran MiXCR on the 5' RACE reads. Of about 67,000 distinct CDR3 sequences detected, approximately 10% appear once; the ten largest clones hold 3% to 4%. This CDR3 is built from 14 residues. Trimming removed 3 bases from V and 8 bases from J, with 14 bases in between. The rearrangement joins TRBV12-3 or TRBV12-4 to TRBJ2-1, with a weak D call TRBD1 (6 bases). This clonotype was obtained from an adult who was a healthcare worker with PCR-confirmed SARS-CoV-2 infection or an uninfected control (not recorded which). Sequencing used whole blood. This CDR3 reads CASSFSGESDEQFF. CDR3 bases: TGTGCCAGCAGTTTCTCAGGGGAGAGCGATGAGCAGTTCTTC.